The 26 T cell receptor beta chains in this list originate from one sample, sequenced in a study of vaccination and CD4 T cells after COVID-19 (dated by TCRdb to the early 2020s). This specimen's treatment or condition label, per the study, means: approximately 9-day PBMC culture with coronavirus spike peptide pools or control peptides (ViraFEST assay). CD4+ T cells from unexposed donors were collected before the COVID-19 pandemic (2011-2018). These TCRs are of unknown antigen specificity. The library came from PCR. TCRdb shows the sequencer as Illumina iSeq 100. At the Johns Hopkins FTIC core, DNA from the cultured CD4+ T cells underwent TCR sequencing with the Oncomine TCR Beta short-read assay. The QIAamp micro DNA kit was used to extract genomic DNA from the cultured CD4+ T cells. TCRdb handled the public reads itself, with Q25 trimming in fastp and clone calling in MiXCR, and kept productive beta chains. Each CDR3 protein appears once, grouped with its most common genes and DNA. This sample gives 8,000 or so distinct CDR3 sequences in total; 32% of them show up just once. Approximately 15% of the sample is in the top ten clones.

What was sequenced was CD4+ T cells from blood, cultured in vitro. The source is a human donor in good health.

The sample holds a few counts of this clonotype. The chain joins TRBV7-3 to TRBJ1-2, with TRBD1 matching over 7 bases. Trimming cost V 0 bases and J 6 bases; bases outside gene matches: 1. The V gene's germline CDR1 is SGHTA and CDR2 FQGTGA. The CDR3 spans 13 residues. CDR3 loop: CASSLTQGNGYTF. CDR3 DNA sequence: TGTGCCAGCAGCTTAACACAGGGGAATGGCTACACCTTC.

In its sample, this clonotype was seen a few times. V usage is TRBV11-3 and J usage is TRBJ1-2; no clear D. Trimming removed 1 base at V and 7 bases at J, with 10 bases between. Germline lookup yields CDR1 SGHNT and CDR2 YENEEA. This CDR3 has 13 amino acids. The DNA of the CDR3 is TGTGCCAGCAGCTTAGGACGGGAGACTGGCTACACCTTC. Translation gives CASSLGRETGYTF.

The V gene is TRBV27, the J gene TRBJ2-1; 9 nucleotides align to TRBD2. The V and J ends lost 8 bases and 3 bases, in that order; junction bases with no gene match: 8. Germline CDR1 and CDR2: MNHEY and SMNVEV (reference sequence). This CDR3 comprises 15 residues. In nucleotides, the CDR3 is TGTGCCAGCCAAGGGGGACTAGCCATCTACAATGAGCAGTTCTTC. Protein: CASQGGLAIYNEQFF.

The CDR3 DNA follows: TGTGCCAGCTCACCGGGAGGGGGGACGGAGACCCAGTACTTC. Translating it yields CASSPGGGTETQYF. V is TRBV18 and J is TRBJ2-5, with D possibly being TRBD2 (7 bases). The V end lost 3 bases, the J end lost 5 bases, and 13 bases lay between the germline ends. The CDR3 is 14 residues long. The germline V gene has CDR1 KGHSH and CDR2 LQKENI.

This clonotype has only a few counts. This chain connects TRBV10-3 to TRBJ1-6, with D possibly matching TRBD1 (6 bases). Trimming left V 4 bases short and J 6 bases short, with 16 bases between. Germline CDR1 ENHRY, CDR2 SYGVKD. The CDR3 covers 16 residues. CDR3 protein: CAISGTTTGINSPLHF. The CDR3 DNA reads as TGTGCCATCAGTGGAACGACTACAGGGATTAATTCACCCCTCCACTTT.

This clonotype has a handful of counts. This chain's CDR3 is CASSTDRARWETQYF. CDR3 DNA sequence: TGTGCCAGCAGCACGGACAGGGCTCGGTGGGAGACCCAGTACTTC. The chain has TRBV7-2 and TRBJ2-5; 8 nucleotides align to TRBD1. This CDR3 is 15 amino acids long. Unmatched junction bases numbered 10, after V lost 5 bases and J lost 5 bases. Germline values: CDR1 SGHTA, CDR2 FQGNSA.

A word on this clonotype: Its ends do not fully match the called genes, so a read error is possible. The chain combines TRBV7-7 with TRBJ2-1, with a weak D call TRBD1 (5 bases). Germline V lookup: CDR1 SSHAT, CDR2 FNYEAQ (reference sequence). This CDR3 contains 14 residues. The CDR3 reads CASSLGQAYNEQFF. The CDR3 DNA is TGTGCTAGCAGCTTGGGGCAAGCCTACAATGAGCAGTTCTTC.

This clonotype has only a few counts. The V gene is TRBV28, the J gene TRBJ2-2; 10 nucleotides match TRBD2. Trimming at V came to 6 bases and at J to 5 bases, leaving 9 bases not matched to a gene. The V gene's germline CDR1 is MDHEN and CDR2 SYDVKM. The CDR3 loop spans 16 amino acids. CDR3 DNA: TGTGCCAGCAGCAATAGCGGGAGGCCCGGTACCGGGGAGCTGTTTTTT. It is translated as CASSNSGRPGTGELFF.

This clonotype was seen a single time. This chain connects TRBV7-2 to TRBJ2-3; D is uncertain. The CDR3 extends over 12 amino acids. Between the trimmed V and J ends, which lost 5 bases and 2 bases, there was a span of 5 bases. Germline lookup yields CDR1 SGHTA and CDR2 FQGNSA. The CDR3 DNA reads TGTGCCAGCAGCGCCTTCACAGATACGCAGTATTTT. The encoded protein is CASSAFTDTQYF.

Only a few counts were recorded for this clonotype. The CDR3 coding sequence is TGTGCCACCAAGGCAGGGTTAGGTGAAAACATTCAGTACTTC. This translates into CATKAGLGENIQYF. The chain combines TRBV10-3 with TRBJ2-4, with D possibly being TRBD1 (5 bases). CDR1 and CDR2 (germline): ENHRY, SYGVKD. This CDR3 has 14 amino acids. V shed 10 bases and J shed 5 bases, with 18 bases lying between them.

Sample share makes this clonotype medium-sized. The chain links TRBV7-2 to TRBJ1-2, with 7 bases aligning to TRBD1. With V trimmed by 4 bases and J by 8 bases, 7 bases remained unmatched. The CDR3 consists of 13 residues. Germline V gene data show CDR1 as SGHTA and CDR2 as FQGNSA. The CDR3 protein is CASSYRDSIGYTF. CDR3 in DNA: TGTGCCAGCAGCTACCGGGACAGTATCGGCTACACCTTC.

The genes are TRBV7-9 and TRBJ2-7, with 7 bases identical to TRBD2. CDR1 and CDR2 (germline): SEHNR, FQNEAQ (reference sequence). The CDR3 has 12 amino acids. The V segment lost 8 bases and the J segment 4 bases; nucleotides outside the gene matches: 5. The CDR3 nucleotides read TGTGCCAGCGGGCCCGGGGGGTACGAGCAGTACTTC. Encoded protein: CASGPGGYEQYF.

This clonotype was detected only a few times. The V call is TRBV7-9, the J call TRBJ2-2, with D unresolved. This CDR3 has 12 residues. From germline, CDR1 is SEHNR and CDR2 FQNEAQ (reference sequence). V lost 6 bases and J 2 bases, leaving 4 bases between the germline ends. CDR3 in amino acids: CASSSNTGELFF. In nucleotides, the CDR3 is TGTGCCAGCAGTTCCAACACCGGGGAGCTGTTTTTT.

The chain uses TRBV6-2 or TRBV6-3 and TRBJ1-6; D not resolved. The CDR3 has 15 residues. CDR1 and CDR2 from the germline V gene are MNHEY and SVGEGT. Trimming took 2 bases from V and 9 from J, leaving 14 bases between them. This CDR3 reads CASSYAGPQGSPLHF. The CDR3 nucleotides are TGTGCCAGCAGTTACGCAGGACCTCAAGGTTCACCCCTCCACTTT.

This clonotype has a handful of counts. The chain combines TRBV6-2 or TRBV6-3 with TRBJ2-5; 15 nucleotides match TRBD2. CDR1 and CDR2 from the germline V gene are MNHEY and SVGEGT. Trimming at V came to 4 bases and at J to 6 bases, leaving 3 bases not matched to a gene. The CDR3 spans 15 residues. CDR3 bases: TGTGCCAGCAGTTTCGGACTAGCGGGAGGGAAGACCCAGTACTTC. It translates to CASSFGLAGGKTQYF.

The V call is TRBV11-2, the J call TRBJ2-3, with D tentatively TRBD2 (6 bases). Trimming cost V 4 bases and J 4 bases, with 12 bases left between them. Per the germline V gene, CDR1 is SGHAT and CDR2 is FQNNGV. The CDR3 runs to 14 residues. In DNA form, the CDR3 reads TGTGCCAGCAGCTCCCACCCGGGAGCAGATACGCAGTATTTT. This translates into CASSSHPGADTQYF.

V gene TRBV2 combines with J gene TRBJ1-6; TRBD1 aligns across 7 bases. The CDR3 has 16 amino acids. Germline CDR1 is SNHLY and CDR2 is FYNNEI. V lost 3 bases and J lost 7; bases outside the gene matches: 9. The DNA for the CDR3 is TGTGCCAGCAGTGATAGACAGGGCAGGAAGAATTCACCCCTCCACTTT. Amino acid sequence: CASSDRQGRKNSPLHF.

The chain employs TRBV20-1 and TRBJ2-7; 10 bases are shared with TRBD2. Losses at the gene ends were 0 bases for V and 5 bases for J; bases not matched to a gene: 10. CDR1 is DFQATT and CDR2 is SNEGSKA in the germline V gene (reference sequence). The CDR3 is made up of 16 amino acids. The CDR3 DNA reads TGCAGTGCTAGAGATCAAAGCGGGAGGGCCATCCACGAGCAGTACTTC. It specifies CSARDQSGRAIHEQYF.

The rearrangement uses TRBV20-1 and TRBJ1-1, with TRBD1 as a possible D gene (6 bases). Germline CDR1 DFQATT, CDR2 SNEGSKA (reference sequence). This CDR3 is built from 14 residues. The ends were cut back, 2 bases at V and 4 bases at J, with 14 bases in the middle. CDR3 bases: TGCAGTGCTAGAACAGGGTTTGGTGGCACTGAAGCTTTCTTT. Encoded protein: CSARTGFGGTEAFF.

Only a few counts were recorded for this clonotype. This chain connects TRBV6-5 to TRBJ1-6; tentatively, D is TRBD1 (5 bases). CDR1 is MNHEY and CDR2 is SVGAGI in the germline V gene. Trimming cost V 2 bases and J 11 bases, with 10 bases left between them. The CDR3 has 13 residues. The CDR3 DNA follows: TGTGCCAGCAGTTACGGGGCCGGGACACCCCTCCACTTT. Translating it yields CASSYGAGTPLHF.

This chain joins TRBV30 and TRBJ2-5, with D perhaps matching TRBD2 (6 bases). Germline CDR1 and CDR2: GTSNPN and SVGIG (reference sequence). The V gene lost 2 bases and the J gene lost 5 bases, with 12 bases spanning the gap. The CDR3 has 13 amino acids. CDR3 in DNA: TGTGCCTGGAGTCCTCCGGGAGAGGAGACCCAGTACTTC. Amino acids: CAWSPPGEETQYF.

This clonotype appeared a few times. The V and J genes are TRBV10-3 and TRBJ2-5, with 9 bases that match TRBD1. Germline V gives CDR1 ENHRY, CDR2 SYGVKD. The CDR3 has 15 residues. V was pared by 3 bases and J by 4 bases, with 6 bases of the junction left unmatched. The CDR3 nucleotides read TGTGCCATCAGTGACCCCGGGACAGGGAGAGAGACCCAGTACTTC. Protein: CAISDPGTGRETQYF.

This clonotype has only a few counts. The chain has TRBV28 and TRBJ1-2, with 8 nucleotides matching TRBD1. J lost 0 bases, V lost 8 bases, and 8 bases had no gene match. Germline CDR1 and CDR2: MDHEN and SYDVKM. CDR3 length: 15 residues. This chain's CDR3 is CASASGGHANYGYTF. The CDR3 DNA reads TGTGCCAGCGCCTCAGGGGGCCATGCTAACTATGGCTACACCTTC.

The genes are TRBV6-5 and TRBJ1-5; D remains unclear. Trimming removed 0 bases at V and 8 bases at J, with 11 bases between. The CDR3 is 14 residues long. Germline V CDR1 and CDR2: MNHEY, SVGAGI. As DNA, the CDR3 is TGTGCCAGCAGTTACTCCAGGTTCGTGGAGCCCCAGCATTTT. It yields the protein CASSYSRFVEPQHF.

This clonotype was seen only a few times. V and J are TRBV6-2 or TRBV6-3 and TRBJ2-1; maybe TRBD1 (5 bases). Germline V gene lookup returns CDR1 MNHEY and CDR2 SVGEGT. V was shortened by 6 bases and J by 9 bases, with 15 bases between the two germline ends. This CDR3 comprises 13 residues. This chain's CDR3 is CASSRRGSGEQFF. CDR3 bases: TGTGCCAGCAGCCGAAGGGGTTCTGGTGAGCAGTTCTTC.

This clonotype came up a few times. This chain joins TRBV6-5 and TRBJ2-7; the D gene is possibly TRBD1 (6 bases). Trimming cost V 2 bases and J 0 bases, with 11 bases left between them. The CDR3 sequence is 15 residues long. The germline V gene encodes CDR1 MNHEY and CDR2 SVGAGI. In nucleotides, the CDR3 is TGTGCCAGCAGTTACCGGGGACAAAGCTCCTACGAGCAGTACTTC. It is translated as CASSYRGQSSYEQYF.